These 9 T cell receptor beta chains were sequenced from one sample in a study of blood T cell repertoires in COVID-19 (dated by TCRdb to about 2020). Library preparation was by the immunoSEQ multiplex PCR assay. Held by TCRdb, this immuneACCESS table contains in-frame sequences only and omits some clones. Under half of the omission traces to an unresolved V gene where checked; the cause of the rest is unknown. The table for this sample lists roughly 160,000 clones; more than 65% of them were counted only once. The top ten clonotypes cover more than 9.5% of the sample. Sequences were obtained from PBMCs or T cells enriched from blood (not recorded which). The receptors derive from a man over 45 who had recovered from COVID-19.

V gene TRBV7-9 combines with J gene TRBJ2-4; D possibly corresponds to TRBD2 (5 bases). Per the germline V gene, CDR1 is SEHNR and CDR2 is FQNEAQ (reference sequence). The CDR3 totals 15 residues. Trimming took 1 base from V and 2 from J, leaving 9 bases between them. The DNA of the CDR3 is TGTGCCAGCAGCTTAGGGCCCGGGACCAAAAACATTCAGTACTTC. Translation: CASSLGPGTKNIQYF.

The chain is built from TRBV6-1 and TRBJ1-2; D may be TRBD1 (6 bases). The CDR3 length is 15 residues. Germline assignment: CDR1 MNHNS and CDR2 SASEGT. The ends were cut back, 1 base at V and 5 bases at J, with 14 bases in the middle. The CDR3 DNA sequence: TGTGCCAGCAGTGAAGGAGGGGGGGGTTTTTATGGCTACACCTTC. Its translation: CASSEGGGGFYGYTF.

The chain combines TRBV28 with TRBJ1-4, with D maybe TRBD1 (5 bases). This CDR3 has 16 amino acids. CDR1 and CDR2 from the germline V gene are MDHEN and SYDVKM. Trimming left V 5 bases short and J 6 bases short, with 19 bases between. The CDR3 coding sequence is TGTGCCAGCAGTACCCCCGGGAGAGGGGAGGATGAAAAACTGTTTTTT. Translating it yields CASSTPGRGEDEKLFF.

This clone has more than one count but fewer than ten. The J gene is TRBJ1-2, the V gene TRBV7-2; D is ambiguous. The CDR3 consists of 15 residues. Per the germline V gene, CDR1 is SGHTA and CDR2 is FQGNSA. V gave up 6 bases and J gave up 0 bases, with 14 bases separating them. The CDR3 DNA reads as TGTGCCAGCAGGTTTAGTAGTACAGCTAACTATGGCTACACCTTC. Protein product: CASRFSSTANYGYTF.

In its sample, this clone was seen once. This sequence joins TRBV7-2 and TRBJ2-1; maybe TRBD2 (5 bases). The CDR3 is 15 residues long. The ends were cut back, 7 bases at V and 0 bases at J, with 13 bases in the middle. The germline CDR1 and CDR2 sequences are SGHTA and FQGNSA. CDR3: CASNSRALSYNEQFF. As DNA, the CDR3 is TGTGCCAGCAACTCGCGGGCGCTCTCCTACAATGAGCAGTTCTTC.

The genes are TRBV11-3 and TRBJ2-2; 9 bases map to TRBD1. This CDR3 contains 16 residues. In germline, CDR1 is SGHNT, CDR2 YENEEA. V was clipped by 5 bases and J by 5 bases; unmatched bases: 9. CDR3 amino acids: CASSPFGTGLTGELFF. The CDR3 DNA reads TGTGCCAGCAGCCCGTTCGGGACAGGGCTAACCGGGGAGCTGTTTTTT.

The V and J genes are TRBV28 and TRBJ2-1; 7 bases align to TRBD2. The V segment lost 6 bases and the J segment 0 bases; nucleotides outside the gene matches: 8. Germline V gene sequence: CDR1 MDHEN, CDR2 SYDVKM. The CDR3 length is 16 residues. The CDR3 reads CASRSQAGSSYNEQFF. The CDR3 DNA reads TGTGCCAGCAGGTCTCAAGCGGGGAGCTCCTACAATGAGCAGTTCTTC.

The genes are TRBV2 and TRBJ1-5; no firm D call. The germline CDR1 and CDR2 sequences are SNHLY and FYNNEI. The CDR3 is 15 amino acids. Trimming removed 2 bases from V and 3 bases from J, with 11 bases in between. CDR3 loop: CASSESGFVNQPQHF. The CDR3 DNA follows: TGTGCCAGCAGTGAATCGGGGTTTGTCAATCAGCCCCAGCATTTT.

V and J are TRBV28 and TRBJ1-1, with TRBD1 identical over 9 bases. V shed 6 bases and J 10 bases; nucleotides not matched to a gene: 6. This CDR3 is 12 amino acids long. Looked up from germline, CDR1 is MDHEN and CDR2 is SYDVKM. CDR3 residues: CASSYRQGGAFF. The CDR3 DNA reads as TGTGCCAGCAGCTACAGACAGGGGGGAGCTTTCTTT.